Presented here are 6 T cell receptor beta chains from one specimen sequenced in a study of blood T cell repertoires in COVID-19. Repertoires were generated with immunoSEQ multiplex PCR, while TCRdb's copy carries only in-frame clones and drops some. The data show about 310,000 clones, roughly 90% seen once. Sequencing input: PBMCs or T cells enriched from blood (not recorded which). Source of these receptors: a woman under 30 who had recovered from COVID-19.

The chain carries TRBV7-7 and TRBJ2-5; 11 bases are a match to TRBD2. This CDR3 comprises 15 residues. CDR1 is SSHAT and CDR2 is FNYEAQ in the germline V gene (reference sequence). V dropped 4 bases and J dropped 4; count of bases not matched to a gene: 5. Here the CDR3 reads CASSSGTSGLETQYF. The CDR3 DNA is TGTGCCAGCAGCTCCGGGACTAGCGGCTTAGAGACCCAGTACTTC.

This clone appeared a few times. The chain employs TRBV7-3 and TRBJ1-1, with D possibly TRBD1 on 6 matching bases. The V end lost 0 bases, the J end lost 1 base, and 9 bases lay between the germline ends. The germline CDR1 and CDR2 sequences are SGHTA and FQGTGA. This CDR3 has 15 residues. This chain's CDR3 is CASSLTGQTNTEAFF. The CDR3 coding sequence is TGTGCCAGCAGCTTAACCGGACAGACGAACACTGAAGCTTTCTTT.

The rearrangement links TRBV6-2 or TRBV6-3 to TRBJ2-2; 8 nucleotides line up with TRBD2. Germline V lookup: CDR1 MNHEY, CDR2 SVGEGT. V trimming: 6 bases; J trimming: 6 bases; junction bases outside the gene matches: 12. The CDR3 is 16 residues long. DNA of the CDR3: TGTGCCAGCAGCCGAGGGGGACTAGTGATTGCCGGGGAGCTGTTTTTT. Its translation: CASSRGGLVIAGELFF.

A single count supports this clone. The rearrangement uses TRBV7-2 and TRBJ1-1; TRBD1 agrees at 12 bases. CDR1 and CDR2 (germline): SGHTA, FQGNSA. Trimming removed 5 bases from V and 11 bases from J; junction bases left unmatched: 12. The CDR3 is made up of 15 amino acids. This CDR3 is CASSAAGTGGRSAFF. For the CDR3, the DNA is TGTGCCAGCAGCGCCGCCGGGACAGGGGGCAGGTCTGCTTTCTTT.

The rearrangement links TRBV2 to TRBJ1-3; D not resolved. Germline V CDR1 and CDR2: SNHLY, FYNNEI. Trimming took off 7 bases at V and 10 bases at J, with 20 bases between the two ends. The CDR3 is made up of 14 amino acids. The CDR3 sequence: CASKTDGLEGTIYF. CDR3 sequence (DNA): TGTGCCAGCAAGACTGATGGGCTGGAGGGAACCATATATTTT.

The chain carries TRBV5-6 and TRBJ1-2; no clear D gene. V lost 1 base and J 5 bases, leaving 15 bases between the germline ends. The CDR3 extends over 15 amino acids. Germline-derived CDR1 and CDR2 are SGHDT and YYEEEE. The CDR3 sequence is CASSLYHWQVYGYTF. The DNA for the CDR3 is TGTGCCAGCAGCTTGTACCATTGGCAGGTATATGGCTACACCTTC.